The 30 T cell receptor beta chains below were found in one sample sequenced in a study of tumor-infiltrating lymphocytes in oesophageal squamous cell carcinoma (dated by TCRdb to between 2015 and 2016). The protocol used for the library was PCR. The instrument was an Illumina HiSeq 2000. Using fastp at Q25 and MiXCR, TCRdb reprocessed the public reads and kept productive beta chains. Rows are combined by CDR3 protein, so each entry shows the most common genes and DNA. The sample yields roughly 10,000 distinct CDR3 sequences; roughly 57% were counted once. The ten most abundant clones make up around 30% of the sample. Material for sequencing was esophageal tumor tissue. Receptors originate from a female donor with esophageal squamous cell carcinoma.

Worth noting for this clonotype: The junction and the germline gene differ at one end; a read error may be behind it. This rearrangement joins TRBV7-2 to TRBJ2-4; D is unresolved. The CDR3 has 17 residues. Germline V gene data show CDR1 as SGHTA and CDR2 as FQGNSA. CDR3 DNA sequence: TGTGCCAGCAGCTTAAGGTTTATGGGGTCAGTCCGCTACGAGCAGTACTTT. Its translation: CASSLRFMGSVRYEQYF.

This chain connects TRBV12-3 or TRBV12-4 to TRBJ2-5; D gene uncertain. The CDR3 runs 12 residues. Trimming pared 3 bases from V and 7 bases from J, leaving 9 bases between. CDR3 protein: CASSLAQSTQYF. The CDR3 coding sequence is TGTGCCAGCAGTTTGGCCCAGTCGACCCAGTACTTC.

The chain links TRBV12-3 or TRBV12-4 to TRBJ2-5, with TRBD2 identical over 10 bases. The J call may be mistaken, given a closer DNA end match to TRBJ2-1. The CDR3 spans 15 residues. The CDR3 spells CASSLRTSGDNEQFF. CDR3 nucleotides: TGTGCCAGCAGTCTAAGGACTAGCGGAGACAATGAGCAGTTCTTC.

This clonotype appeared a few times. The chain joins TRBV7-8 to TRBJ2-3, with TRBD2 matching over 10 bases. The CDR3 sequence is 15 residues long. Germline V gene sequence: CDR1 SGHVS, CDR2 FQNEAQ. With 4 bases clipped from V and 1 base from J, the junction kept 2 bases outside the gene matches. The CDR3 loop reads CASSYGTSGTDTQYF. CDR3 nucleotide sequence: TGTGCCAGCAGCTACGGGACTAGCGGCACAGATACGCAGTATTTT.

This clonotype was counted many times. The CDR3 DNA reads as TGTGCCAGCAGAAGACTGGATAGCAATCAGCCCCAGCATTTT. Its translation: CASRRLDSNQPQHF. The chain links TRBV6-1 to TRBJ1-5, with no clear D. CDR1 MNHNS and CDR2 SASEGT come from the germline V gene. Trimming shortened V by 6 bases and J by 0 bases, and 9 bases separated the two germline ends. The length of the CDR3 is 14 residues.

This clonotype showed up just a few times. The CDR3 DNA follows: TGTGCCAGCAGCTCAGGTACAGGGCGATCCCAAGAGACCCAGTACTTC. It codes for CASSSGTGRSQETQYF. This chain uses TRBV11-3 with TRBJ2-5, with D possibly TRBD1 on 6 matching bases. The CDR3 sequence is 16 residues long. Germline V gives CDR1 SGHNT, CDR2 YENEEA. V lost 4 bases and J 1 base, leaving 16 bases between the germline ends.

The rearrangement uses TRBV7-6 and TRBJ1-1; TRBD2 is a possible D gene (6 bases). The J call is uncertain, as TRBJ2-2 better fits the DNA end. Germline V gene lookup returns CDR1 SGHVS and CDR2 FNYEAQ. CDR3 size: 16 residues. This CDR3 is CASNPAGRINTGELFF. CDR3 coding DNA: TGTGCCAGCAACCCCGCGGGGCGGATTAACACCGGGGAGCTGTTTTTT.

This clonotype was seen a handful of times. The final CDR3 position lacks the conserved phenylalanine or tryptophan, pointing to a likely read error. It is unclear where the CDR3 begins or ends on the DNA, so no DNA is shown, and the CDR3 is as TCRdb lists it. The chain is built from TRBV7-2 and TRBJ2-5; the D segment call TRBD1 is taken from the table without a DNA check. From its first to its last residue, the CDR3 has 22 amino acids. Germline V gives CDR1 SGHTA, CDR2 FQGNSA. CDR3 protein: CASSLRALGGANSGSYEQYFGS.

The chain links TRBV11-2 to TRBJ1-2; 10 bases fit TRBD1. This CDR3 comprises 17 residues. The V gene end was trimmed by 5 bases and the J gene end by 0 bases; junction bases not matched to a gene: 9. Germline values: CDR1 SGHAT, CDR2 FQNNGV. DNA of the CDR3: TGTGCCAGCAGCCCACGACAGGGGGCTACTGCTAACTATGGCTACACCTTC. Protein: CASSPRQGATANYGYTF.

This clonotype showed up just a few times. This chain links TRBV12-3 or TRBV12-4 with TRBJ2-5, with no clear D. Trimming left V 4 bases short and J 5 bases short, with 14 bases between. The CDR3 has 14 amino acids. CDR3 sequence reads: CASSSEANRETQYF. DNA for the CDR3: TGTGCCAGCAGTTCCGAGGCTAATAGGGAGACCCAGTACTTC.

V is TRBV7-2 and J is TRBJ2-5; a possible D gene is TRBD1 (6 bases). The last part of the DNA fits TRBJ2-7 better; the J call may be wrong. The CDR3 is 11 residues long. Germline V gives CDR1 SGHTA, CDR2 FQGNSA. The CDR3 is CASSARGEQYF. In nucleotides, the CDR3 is TGTGCCAGCAGCGCCAGGGGCGAGCAGTACTTC.

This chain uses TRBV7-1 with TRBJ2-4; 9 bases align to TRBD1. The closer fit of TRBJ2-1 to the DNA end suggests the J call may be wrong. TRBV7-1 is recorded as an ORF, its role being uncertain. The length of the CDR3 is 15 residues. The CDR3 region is CASSRDRDRSNEQFF. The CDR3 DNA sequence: TGTGCCAGCAGCCGGGACAGGGATCGGAGCAATGAGCAGTTCTTC.

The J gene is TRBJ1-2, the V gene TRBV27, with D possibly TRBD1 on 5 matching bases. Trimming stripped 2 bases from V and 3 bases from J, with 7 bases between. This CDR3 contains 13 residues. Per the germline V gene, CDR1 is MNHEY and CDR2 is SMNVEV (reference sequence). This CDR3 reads CASSLEGYYGYTF. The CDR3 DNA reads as TGTGCCAGCAGTTTAGAGGGGTACTATGGCTACACCTTC.

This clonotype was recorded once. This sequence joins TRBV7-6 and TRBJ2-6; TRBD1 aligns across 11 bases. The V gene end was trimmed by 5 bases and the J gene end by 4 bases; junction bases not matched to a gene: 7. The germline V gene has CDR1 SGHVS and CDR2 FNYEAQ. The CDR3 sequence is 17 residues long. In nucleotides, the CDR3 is TGTGCCAGCAGCACCGGACAGGGGGCGAGGGGGGCCAACGTCCTGACTTTC. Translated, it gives CASSTGQGARGANVLTF.

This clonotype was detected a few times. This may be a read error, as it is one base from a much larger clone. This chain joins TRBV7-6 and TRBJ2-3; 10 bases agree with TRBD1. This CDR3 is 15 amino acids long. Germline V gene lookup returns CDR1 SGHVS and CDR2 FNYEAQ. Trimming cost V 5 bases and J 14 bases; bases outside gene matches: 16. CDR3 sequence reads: CASSPGTGVTGELYF. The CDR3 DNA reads TGTGCCAGCAGCCCCGGGACAGGGGTCACCGGGGAGCTGTATTTT.

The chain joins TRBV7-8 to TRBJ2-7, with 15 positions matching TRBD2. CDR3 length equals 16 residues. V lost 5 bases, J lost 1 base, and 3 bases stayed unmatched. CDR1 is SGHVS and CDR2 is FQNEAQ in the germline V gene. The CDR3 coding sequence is TGTGCCAGCAGCCCTGGGACTAGCGGGAGGTCCTACGAGCAGTACTTC. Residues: CASSPGTSGRSYEQYF.

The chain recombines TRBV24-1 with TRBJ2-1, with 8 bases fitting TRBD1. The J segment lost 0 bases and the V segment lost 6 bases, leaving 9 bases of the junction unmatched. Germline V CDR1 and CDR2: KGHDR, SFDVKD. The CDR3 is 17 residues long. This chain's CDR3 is CATSPSPGTGSYNEQFF. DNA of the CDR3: TGTGCCACCAGTCCTTCCCCCGGGACAGGCTCCTACAATGAGCAGTTCTTC.

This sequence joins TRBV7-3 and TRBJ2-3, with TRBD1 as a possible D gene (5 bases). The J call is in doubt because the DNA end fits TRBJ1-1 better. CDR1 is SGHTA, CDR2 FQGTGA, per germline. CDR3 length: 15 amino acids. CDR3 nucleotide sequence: TGTGCCAGCAGCTTAGGTCTAGGGGAGCAGGCTGAAGCTTTCTTT. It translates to CASSLGLGEQAEAFF.

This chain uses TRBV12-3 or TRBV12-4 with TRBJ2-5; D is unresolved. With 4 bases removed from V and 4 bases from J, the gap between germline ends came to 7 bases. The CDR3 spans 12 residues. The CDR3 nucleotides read TGTGCCAGCAGTTCAATCAGAGAGACCCAGTACTTC. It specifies CASSSIRETQYF.

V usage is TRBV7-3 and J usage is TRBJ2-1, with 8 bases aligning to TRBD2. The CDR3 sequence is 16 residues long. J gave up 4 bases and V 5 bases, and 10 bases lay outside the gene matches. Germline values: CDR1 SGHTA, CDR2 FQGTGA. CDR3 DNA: TGTGCCAGCAGCCCTCAAATAGCGGGACTTTACAATGAGCAGTTCTTC. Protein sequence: CASSPQIAGLYNEQFF.

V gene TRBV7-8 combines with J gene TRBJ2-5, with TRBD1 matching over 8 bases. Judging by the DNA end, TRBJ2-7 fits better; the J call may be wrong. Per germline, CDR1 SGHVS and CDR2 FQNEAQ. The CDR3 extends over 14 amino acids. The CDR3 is CASSLDRGYYEQYF. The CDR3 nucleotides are TGTGCCAGCAGCTTAGACAGGGGGTACTACGAGCAGTACTTC.

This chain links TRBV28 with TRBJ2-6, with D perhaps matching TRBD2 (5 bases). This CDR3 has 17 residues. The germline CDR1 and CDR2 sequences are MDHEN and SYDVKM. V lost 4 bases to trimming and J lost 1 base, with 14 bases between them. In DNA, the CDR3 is TGTGCCAGCAGTTCTGGAGGCTACCGATCTGGGGCCAACGTCCTGACTTTC. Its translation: CASSSGGYRSGANVLTF.

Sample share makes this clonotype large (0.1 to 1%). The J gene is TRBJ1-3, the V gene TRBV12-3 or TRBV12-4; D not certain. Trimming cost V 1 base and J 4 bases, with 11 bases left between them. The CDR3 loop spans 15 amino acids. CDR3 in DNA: TGTGCCAGCAGTTTAGAGGTGGCCCTGGGAAACACCATATATTTT. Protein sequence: CASSLEVALGNTIYF.

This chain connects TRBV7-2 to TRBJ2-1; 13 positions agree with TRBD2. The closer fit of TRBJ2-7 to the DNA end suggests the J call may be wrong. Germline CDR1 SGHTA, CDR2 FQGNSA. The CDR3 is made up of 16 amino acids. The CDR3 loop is CASSGSGLAGAHEQYF. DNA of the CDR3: TGTGCCAGCAGCGGAAGCGGACTAGCGGGAGCCCACGAGCAGTACTTC.

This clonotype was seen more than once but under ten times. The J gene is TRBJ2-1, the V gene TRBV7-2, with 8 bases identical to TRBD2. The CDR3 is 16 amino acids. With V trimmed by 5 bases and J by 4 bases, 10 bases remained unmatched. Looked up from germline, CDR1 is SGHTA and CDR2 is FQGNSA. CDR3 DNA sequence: TGTGCCAGCAGCCCCATCACTAGCGGTAGTTACAATGAGCAGTTCTTC. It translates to CASSPITSGSYNEQFF.

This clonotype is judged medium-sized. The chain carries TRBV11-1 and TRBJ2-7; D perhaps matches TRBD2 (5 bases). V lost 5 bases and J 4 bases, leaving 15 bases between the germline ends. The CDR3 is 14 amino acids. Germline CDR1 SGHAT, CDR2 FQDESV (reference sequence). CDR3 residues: CASSPTMGSYEQYF. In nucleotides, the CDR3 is TGTGCCAGCAGCCCAACCATGGGGAGTTACGAGCAGTACTTC.

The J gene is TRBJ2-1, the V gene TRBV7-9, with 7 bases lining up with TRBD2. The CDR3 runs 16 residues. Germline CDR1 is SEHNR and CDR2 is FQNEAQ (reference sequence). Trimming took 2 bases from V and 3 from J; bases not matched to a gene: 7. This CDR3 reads CASSLFSGGSYNEQFF. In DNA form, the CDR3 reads TGTGCCAGCAGCTTATTTTCCGGCGGGAGCTACAATGAGCAGTTCTTC.

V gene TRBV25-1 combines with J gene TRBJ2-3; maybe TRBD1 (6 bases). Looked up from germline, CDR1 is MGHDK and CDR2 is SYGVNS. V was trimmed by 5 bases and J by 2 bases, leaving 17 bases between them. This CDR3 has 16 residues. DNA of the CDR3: TGTGCCAGCAGTAAGGGAGTAACAGGGACCACAGATACGCAGTATTTT. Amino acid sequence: CASSKGVTGTTDTQYF.

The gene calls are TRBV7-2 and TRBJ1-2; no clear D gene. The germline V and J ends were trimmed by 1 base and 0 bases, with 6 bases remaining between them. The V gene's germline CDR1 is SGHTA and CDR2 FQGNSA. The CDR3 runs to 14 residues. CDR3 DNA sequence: TGTGCCAGCAGCTTAGTCCGCGCTAACTATGGCTACACCTTC. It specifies CASSLVRANYGYTF.

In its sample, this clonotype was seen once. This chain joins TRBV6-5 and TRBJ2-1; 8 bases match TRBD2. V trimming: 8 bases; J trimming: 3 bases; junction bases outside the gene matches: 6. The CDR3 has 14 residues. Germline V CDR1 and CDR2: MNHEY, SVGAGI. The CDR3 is CASFGTRIYNEQFF. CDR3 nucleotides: TGTGCCAGCTTCGGGACTAGAATCTACAATGAGCAGTTCTTC.